The rows below give T cell receptor beta chains drawn from one sample of a study of blood T cell repertoires in COVID-19. Measured with immunoSEQ multiplex PCR; TCRdb has only the in-frame clones, and not every one. The table shows fewer than 150,000 clones, with less than 90% occurring only once. Sequencing was done on a sample of PBMCs or T cells enriched from blood (not recorded which). The receptor source for this set is a man aged 30-40 years who had recovered from COVID-19. CDR3s include the opening cysteine and the closing phenylalanine or tryptophan. Each record gives: clone size, V gene, D gene, J gene, CDR3 DNA, CDR3 protein. The D gene is left open where the match is weak. Rows give clone size only sometimes, using once, few, many, or a class for an expanded clone.

-	TRBV12-3/TRBV12-4	-	TRBJ2-1	TGTGCCAGCAGTCTACCTGCGGGTGAGCAGTTCTTC	CASSLPAGEQFF
many	TRBV2	TRBD1	TRBJ1-2	TGTGCCAGAGGAGACAGGGGCGCTAACTATGGCTACACCTTC	CARGDRGANYGYTF
-	TRBV7-8	-	TRBJ2-2	TGTGCCAGCAGTCCTTGGGCTCTTGGGACCGGGGAGCTGTTTTTT	CASSPWALGTGELFF
-	TRBV6-5	-	TRBJ2-3	TGTGCCAGCAGGGACTTCTCAGATACGCAGTATTTT	CASRDFSDTQYF
-	TRBV11-3	-	TRBJ2-1	TGTGCCAGCAGCTACTCAGGGGGGTCCTACAATGAGCAGTTCTTC	CASSYSGGSYNEQFF
-	TRBV29-1	-	TRBJ2-6	TGCAGCGTTGTGCAGGGTTCCGGGGCCAACGTCCTGACTTTC	CSVVQGSGANVLTF
many	TRBV4-2	TRBD1	TRBJ2-7	TGTGCCAGCAGCCAAGGGACAGGGCCCTCCTACGAGCAGTACTTC	CASSQGTGPSYEQYF
-	TRBV5-6	-	TRBJ1-1	TGTGCCAGCAGCTTGATCCGGGGGGCTTACACTGAAGCTTTCTTT	CASSLIRGAYTEAFF
-	TRBV5-1	-	TRBJ2-6	TGCGCCAGCAGCCCAACCACTGTCTCTGGGGCCAACGTCCTGACTTTC	CASSPTTVSGANVLTF
-	TRBV29-1	TRBD1	TRBJ1-2	TGCAGCGTTGCGACAGGGGGGTCTCACTATGGCTACACCTTC	CSVATGGSHYGYTF
-	TRBV10-3	-	TRBJ1-1	TGTGCCATCAGTGAGTTCCGGTCGGAGACTGAAGCTTTCTTT	CAISEFRSETEAFF
-	TRBV9	-	TRBJ1-6	TGTGCCAGCAGCGTAGACGCGGGGGGGGCAGATAATTCACCCCTCCACTTT	CASSVDAGGADNSPLHF
-	TRBV7-9	-	TRBJ2-6	TGTGCCAGCAGCTCAAAACAGGGAAACGTCCTGACTTTC	CASSSKQGNVLTF
once	TRBV27	TRBD2	TRBJ2-1	TGTGCCAGCAGTTTTATCGGCGGGAGGGCTGATGAGCAGTTCTTC	CASSFIGGRADEQFF
-	TRBV9	TRBD2	TRBJ2-3	TGTGCCAGCAGCGCCCTCCCGGCGGGGGGACCTTCTAGCACAGATACGCAGTATTTT	CASSALPAGGPSSTDTQYF
-	TRBV5-1	-	TRBJ1-2	TGCGCCAGCAGCCAGAAAACAACAGAGAATAACTATGGCTACACCTTC	CASSQKTTENNYGYTF
-	TRBV7-9	-	TRBJ1-2	TGTGCCAGCAGCCACCTAAACCTGGACAGACGGTTGAACTATGGCTACACCTTC	CASSHLNLDRRLNYGYTF
-	TRBV6-5	TRBD1	TRBJ1-1	TGTGCCAGCAGATTACCGGGACAGCATGAAGCTTTCTTT	CASRLPGQHEAFF
-	TRBV3-1/TRBV3-2	TRBD1	TRBJ1-2	TGTGCCAGCACCGGGACAGCTTTCTCCTACACCTTC	CASTGTAFSYTF
-	TRBV11-2	TRBD2	TRBJ2-3	TGTGCCAGCAGCTTTCCTAGCGGGGGGGATACGCAGTATTTT	CASSFPSGGDTQYF
few	TRBV4-1	-	TRBJ1-2	TGCGCCAGCAGCCAAGATCACGGACAAATCTATGGCTACACCTTC	CASSQDHGQIYGYTF
-	TRBV14	TRBD1	TRBJ2-1	TGTGCCAGCAGCCAAGGGGACAGCTCCTACAATGAGCAGTTCTTC	CASSQGDSSYNEQFF
-	TRBV27	-	TRBJ2-2	TGTGCCAGCAGCCCTAAACCTAACACCGGGGAGCTGTTTTTT	CASSPKPNTGELFF
few	TRBV7-9	TRBD1	TRBJ1-3	TGTGCCAGCAGCTTAGAAGGACAGGGCGACACCATATATTTT	CASSLEGQGDTIYF
-	TRBV14	TRBD1	TRBJ1-2	TGTGCCAGCAGCCACAGGGGGCTCGGGCTCTATGGCTACACCTTC	CASSHRGLGLYGYTF
-	TRBV30	-	TRBJ1-6	TGTGCCTGGACATCCCGGGGAGGAGGGCCCGCTTCACCCCTCCACTTT	CAWTSRGGGPASPLHF
once	TRBV6-5	-	TRBJ2-3	TGTGCCAGCAGTTCCCCCTCGGTTAGCACGGATACGCAGTATTTT	CASSSPSVSTDTQYF
-	TRBV7-9	-	TRBJ2-3	TGTGCCAGCACCAACCCGTCGCAGCGGGATACGCAGTATTTT	CASTNPSQRDTQYF
-	TRBV5-1	-	TRBJ2-7	TGCGCCAGCACAGGAGGGGGGACAGTTTACGAGCAGTACTTC	CASTGGGTVYEQYF
-	TRBV5-4	TRBD1	TRBJ1-3	TGTGCCAGCAGCTTGGCCCCGACAGGGTCTGGAAACACCATATATTTT	CASSLAPTGSGNTIYF
-	TRBV19	TRBD1	TRBJ1-1	TGTGCCAGTAGGGTGACAGGGGGCGCAGAGAACACTGAAGCTTTCTTT	CASRVTGGAENTEAFF
-	TRBV12-3/TRBV12-4	-	TRBJ1-2	TGTGCCAGCAGTTTAGGGGCCGGTTATGGCTACACCTTC	CASSLGAGYGYTF
-	TRBV5-1	-	TRBJ2-7	TGCGCCAGCAGCTTTAGGGCAGGGGTGGACGAGCAGTACTTC	CASSFRAGVDEQYF
-	TRBV2	TRBD1	TRBJ2-7	TGTGCCAGCAGAAGACAGGGGGATCGAGGTTACGAGCAGTACTTC	CASRRQGDRGYEQYF
-	TRBV19	TRBD1	TRBJ1-1	TGTGCCAGCTGGGACAGGGAAACCCTGAACACTGAAGCTTTCTTT	CASWDRETLNTEAFF
-	TRBV3-1/TRBV3-2	TRBD1	TRBJ2-1	TGTGCCAGCAGCCTCGGGACAGGGGCCGATGAGCAGTTCTTC	CASSLGTGADEQFF
-	TRBV27	-	TRBJ1-2	TGTGCCAGCAGTTTTGGGCACGGCGGGAACTATGGCTACACCTTC	CASSFGHGGNYGYTF
-	TRBV7-9	TRBD2	TRBJ2-5	TGTGCCAGCAGCTTGGGACTAGATCTGGAGACCCAGTACTTC	CASSLGLDLETQYF
-	TRBV11-2	-	TRBJ1-3	TGTGCCAGCAGCCCGCGGGGCTCTGGAAACACCATATATTTT	CASSPRGSGNTIYF
-	TRBV11-2	TRBD2	TRBJ2-7	TGTGCCAGCAGCCTGGGGACTAGCGGCTACGAGCAGTACTTC	CASSLGTSGYEQYF
-	TRBV6-5	-	TRBJ1-1	TGTGCCAGCAGCGGAGGGTTTAACACTGAAGCTTTCTTT	CASSGGFNTEAFF
-	TRBV9	TRBD1	TRBJ2-1	TGTGCCAGCAGCGAAGGACAGGGGGCGGGTGAGCAGTTCTTC	CASSEGQGAGEQFF
-	TRBV19	TRBD1	TRBJ1-3	TGTGCCAGTAGTACTCCGGGACAGGGGCTTCCACCTGGAAACACCATATATTTT	CASSTPGQGLPPGNTIYF
few	TRBV29-1	-	TRBJ2-1	TGCAGCGTTGATTGGGGAGCCTCCGGCGGGCAGTTCTTC	CSVDWGASGGQFF
-	TRBV10-3	TRBD1	TRBJ1-2	TGTGCCATCAGTGAGTCGAGGACAGGCTTTAACCACTATGGCTACACCTTC	CAISESRTGFNHYGYTF
-	TRBV11-3	-	TRBJ1-1	TGTGCCAGCAGCGGTGGGGAGGGGAACACTGAAGCTTTCTTT	CASSGGEGNTEAFF
-	TRBV11-3	-	TRBJ2-2	TGTGCCAGCAGCCAGACCCGGGACGGGGAGCTGTTTTTT	CASSQTRDGELFF
-	TRBV16	TRBD1	TRBJ2-2	TGTGCCAGCAGCTACGGACAGGGAAGCTCCGGGGAGCTGTTTTTT	CASSYGQGSSGELFF
-	TRBV19	TRBD1	TRBJ2-3	TGTGCCAGTAGTATAGGGGGACAGGGTAGCACAGATACGCAGTATTTT	CASSIGGQGSTDTQYF
-	TRBV5-1	-	TRBJ1-1	TGCGCCAGCAGCCTAATAGAAAACACTGAAGCTTTCTTT	CASSLIENTEAFF
-	TRBV5-1	TRBD2	TRBJ2-3	TGCGCCAGCAGCTCATTGACTAGCGGGGGGCCCACAGATACGCAGTATTTT	CASSSLTSGGPTDTQYF
-	TRBV3-1/TRBV3-2	TRBD1	TRBJ2-3	TGTGCCAGCAGACCAGGGACAGGCCCAGGCGGGACGCAGTATTTT	CASRPGTGPGGTQYF